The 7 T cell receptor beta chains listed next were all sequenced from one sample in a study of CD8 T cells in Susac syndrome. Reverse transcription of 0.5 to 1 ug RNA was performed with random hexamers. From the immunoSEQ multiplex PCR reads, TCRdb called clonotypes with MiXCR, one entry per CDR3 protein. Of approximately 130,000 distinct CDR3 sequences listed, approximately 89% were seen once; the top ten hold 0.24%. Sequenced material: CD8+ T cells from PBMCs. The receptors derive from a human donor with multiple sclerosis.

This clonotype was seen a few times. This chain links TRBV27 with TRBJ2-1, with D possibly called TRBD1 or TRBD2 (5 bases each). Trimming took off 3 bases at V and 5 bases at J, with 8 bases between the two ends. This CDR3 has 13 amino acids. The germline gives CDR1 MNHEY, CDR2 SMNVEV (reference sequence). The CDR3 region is CASSLGPNNEQFF. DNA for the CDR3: TGTGCCAGCAGTTTGGGACCGAACAATGAGCAGTTCTTC.

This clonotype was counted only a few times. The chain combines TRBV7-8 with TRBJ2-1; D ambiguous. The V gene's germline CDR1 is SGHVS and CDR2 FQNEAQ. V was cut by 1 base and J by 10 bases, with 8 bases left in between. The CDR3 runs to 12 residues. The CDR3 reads CASSLDVNEQFF. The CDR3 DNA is TGTGCCAGCAGCTTAGATGTCAACGAGCAGTTCTTC.

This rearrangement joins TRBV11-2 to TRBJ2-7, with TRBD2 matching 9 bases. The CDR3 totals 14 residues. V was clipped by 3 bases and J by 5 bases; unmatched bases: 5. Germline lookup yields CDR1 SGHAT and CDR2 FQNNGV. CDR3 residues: CASSLSGRSNEQYF. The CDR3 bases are TGTGCCAGCAGCTTGAGCGGGAGGTCTAACGAGCAGTACTTC.

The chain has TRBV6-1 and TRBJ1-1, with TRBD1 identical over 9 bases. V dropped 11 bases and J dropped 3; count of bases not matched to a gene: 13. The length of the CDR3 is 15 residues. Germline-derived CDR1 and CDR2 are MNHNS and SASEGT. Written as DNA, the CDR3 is TGTGCCTCTCGAACAGGGGGCTATGCGGACACTGAAGCTTTCTTT. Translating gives CASRTGGYADTEAFF.

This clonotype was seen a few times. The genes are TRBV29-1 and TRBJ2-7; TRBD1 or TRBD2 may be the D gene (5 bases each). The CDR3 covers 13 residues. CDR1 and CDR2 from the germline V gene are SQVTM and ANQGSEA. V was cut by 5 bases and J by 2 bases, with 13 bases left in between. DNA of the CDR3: TGCAGCGTTTCAACCGGGACCACCTACGAGCAGTACTTC. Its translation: CSVSTGTTYEQYF.

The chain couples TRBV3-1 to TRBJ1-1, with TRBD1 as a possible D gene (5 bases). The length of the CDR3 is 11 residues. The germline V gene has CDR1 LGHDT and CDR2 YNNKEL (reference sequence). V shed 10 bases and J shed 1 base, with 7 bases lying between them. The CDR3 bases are TGTGCCACACAGGAGAACACTGAAGCTTTCTTT. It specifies CATQENTEAFF.

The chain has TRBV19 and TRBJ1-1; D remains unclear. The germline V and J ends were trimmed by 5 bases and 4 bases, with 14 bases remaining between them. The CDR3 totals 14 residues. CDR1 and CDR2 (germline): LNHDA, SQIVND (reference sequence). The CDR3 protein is CASSPPTLSTEAFF. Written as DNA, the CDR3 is TGTGCCAGTAGTCCCCCGACATTGAGCACTGAAGCTTTCTTT.